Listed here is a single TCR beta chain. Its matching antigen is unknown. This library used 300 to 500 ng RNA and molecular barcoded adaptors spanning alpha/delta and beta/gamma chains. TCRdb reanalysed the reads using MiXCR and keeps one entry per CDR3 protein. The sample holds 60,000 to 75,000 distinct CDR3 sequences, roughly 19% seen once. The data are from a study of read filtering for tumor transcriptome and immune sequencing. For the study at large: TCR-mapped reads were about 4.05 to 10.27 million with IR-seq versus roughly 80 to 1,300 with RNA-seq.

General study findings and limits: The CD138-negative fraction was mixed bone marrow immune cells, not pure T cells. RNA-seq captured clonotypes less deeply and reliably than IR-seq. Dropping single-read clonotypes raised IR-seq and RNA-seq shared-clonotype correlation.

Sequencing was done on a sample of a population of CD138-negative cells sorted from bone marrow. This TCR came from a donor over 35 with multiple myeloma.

This chain's CDR3 is CASSVVQAGTGELFF. As DNA, the CDR3 is TGTGCCAGCAGCGTAGTACAGGCCGGCACCGGGGAGCTGTTTTTT. The chain uses TRBV9 and TRBJ2-2; possible D gene TRBD1, 5 bases. The V end was cut by 0 bases, the J end by 4 bases, with 10 bases between. The CDR3 covers 15 residues. Germline values: CDR1 SGDLS, CDR2 YYNGEE.